The next 25 T cell receptor beta chains were all read from a single sample in a study of T cells in Graves' hyperthyroidism and ophthalmopathy. The CDR3 regions of TCR beta were amplified from RNA transcripts. The HTBI primer set drove a first-round RT-PCR of the TCR CDR3. TCRdb redid the calling of the multiplex PCR reads with MiXCR, one entry per CDR3 protein. The sample lists 300,000 to 450,000 distinct CDR3 sequences; 25% were seen once. Sequenced: blood. Receptor source: a man aged 45-65 years with Graves' hyperthyroidism.

This clonotype turned up a few times. The gene calls are TRBV6-1 and TRBJ2-7; TRBD1 agrees at 8 bases. J gave up 7 bases and V 7 bases, and 12 bases lay outside the gene matches. This CDR3 is 14 amino acids long. From germline, CDR1 is MNHNS and CDR2 SASEGT. CDR3 protein: CASTGQVRMGEQYF. DNA of the CDR3: TGTGCCAGCACGGGACAGGTACGGATGGGGGAGCAGTACTTC.

The V call is TRBV2, the J call TRBJ2-3, with 7 bases identical to TRBD2. Germline CDR1 and CDR2: SNHLY and FYNNEI. The V gene end was trimmed by 4 bases and the J gene end by 6 bases; junction bases not matched to a gene: 13. The length of the CDR3 is 16 residues. CDR3 DNA: TGTGCCAGCAGTGCCAGCGGGATTACTCGGGGGGATACGCAGTATTTT. It yields the protein CASSASGITRGDTQYF.

This clonotype has more than one count but fewer than ten. The chain employs TRBV5-1 and TRBJ1-6; the match to TRBD1 covers 7 bases. Germline lookup yields CDR1 SGHRS and CDR2 YFSETQ. The CDR3 has 16 amino acids. V gave up 3 bases and J gave up 4 bases; unmatched junction bases: 7. In DNA, the CDR3 is TGCGCCAGCAGCTCAAGGGACAGCTCGTATAATTCACCCCTCCACTTT. It translates to CASSSRDSSYNSPLHF.

This clonotype was counted ten times or more. CDR3 coding DNA: TGTGCCAGCAGAAACACACGGACAGGAACTTACGAGCAGTACTTC. Encoded protein: CASRNTRTGTYEQYF. The chain links TRBV6-2 or TRBV6-3 to TRBJ2-7; 7 bases match TRBD1. The trim removed 6 bases at V and 4 bases at J, leaving 12 bases unmatched. The V gene's germline CDR1 is MNHEY and CDR2 SVGEGT. The CDR3 covers 15 residues.

The J gene is TRBJ2-1, the V gene TRBV11-2; D remains ambiguous. The V and J ends lost 1 base and 8 bases respectively, with 6 bases between them. The CDR3 is made up of 12 amino acids. CDR1 SGHAT and CDR2 FQNNGV come from the germline V gene. The CDR3 region is CASSLGDDEQFF. CDR3 DNA: TGTGCCAGCAGCTTAGGCGATGATGAGCAGTTCTTC.

The sample holds one count of this clonotype. The chain is built from TRBV29-1 and TRBJ2-1; D is unresolved. The CDR3 totals 15 residues. Germline values: CDR1 SQVTM, CDR2 ANQGSEA. V gave up 2 bases and J gave up 4 bases, with 15 bases separating them. Here the CDR3 reads CSVERSRRAYNEQFF. CDR3 in DNA: TGCAGCGTTGAACGGTCTAGGAGAGCGTACAATGAGCAGTTCTTC.

This clonotype occurred many times. The chain is built from TRBV29-1 and TRBJ2-1; 14 bases map to TRBD2. The length of the CDR3 is 15 residues. Trimming took 4 bases from V and 2 from J; bases not matched to a gene: 1. Per the germline V gene, CDR1 is SQVTM and CDR2 is ANQGSEA. The CDR3 region has the DNA TGCAGCGTTGGACTAGCGGGAGGGCCCTACAATGAGCAGTTCTTC. This encodes CSVGLAGGPYNEQFF.

V usage is TRBV30 and J usage is TRBJ1-5, with a tentative D call TRBD1 (6 bases). The germline V gene has CDR1 GTSNPN and CDR2 SVGIG (reference sequence). CDR3 length equals 13 residues. Trimming pared 1 base from V and 7 bases from J, leaving 11 bases between. The CDR3 region is CAWSDRVGQPQHF. Here the CDR3 DNA reads TGTGCCTGGAGTGACAGGGTGGGCCAGCCCCAGCATTTT. Combining the CDR3 with reference TRBV30 and TRBJ1-5 gives the whole variable domain SQTIHQWPATLVQPVGSPLSLECTVEGTSNPNLYWYRQAAGRGLQLLFYSVGIGQISSEVPQNLSASRPQDRQFILSSKKLLLSDSGFYLCAWSDRVGQPQHFGDGTRLSIL.

The genes are TRBV12-3 or TRBV12-4 and TRBJ2-7; D is possibly TRBD2 (5 bases). The germline V and J ends were trimmed by 2 bases and 6 bases, with 20 bases remaining between them. The CDR3 runs 16 residues. DNA for the CDR3: TGTGCCAGCAGTTTAAGGCTAGCCGCGGAGACCGCCGAGCAGTACTTC. It is translated as CASSLRLAAETAEQYF.

This chain links TRBV12-5 with TRBJ1-2, with D unclear. Trimming removed 9 bases from V and 4 bases from J, with 12 bases in between. The CDR3 is made up of 12 amino acids. Germline loops: CDR1 LGHNT, CDR2 FRNRAP. The CDR3 coding sequence is TGTGCTAGCTCTAGTTTATCCTATGGCTACACCTTC. It translates to CASSSLSYGYTF.

This clonotype was recorded many times. The chain carries TRBV18 and TRBJ2-5, with 9 bases fitting TRBD1. CDR1 is KGHSH, CDR2 LQKENI, per germline. After removal of 3 bases from V and 1 base from J, the junction contained 3 bases not matched to a gene. The CDR3 consists of 15 residues. Here the CDR3 reads CASSPGTGLQETQYF. The CDR3 nucleotides are TGTGCCAGCTCACCCGGGACAGGGCTCCAAGAGACCCAGTACTTC.

V and J are TRBV6-2 or TRBV6-3 and TRBJ2-7, with 11 bases that match TRBD2. V lost 0 bases, J lost 3 bases, and 1 base stayed unmatched. Looked up from germline, CDR1 is MNHEY and CDR2 is SVGEGT. The CDR3 spans 15 residues. The chain's CDR3 is CASSYSSGRGYEQYF. In nucleotides, the CDR3 is TGTGCCAGCAGTTACTCTAGCGGGAGGGGCTACGAGCAGTACTTC.

This clonotype was observed a few times. The chain links TRBV7-9 to TRBJ1-2, with D perhaps TRBD1 (6 bases). The germline V gene has CDR1 SEHNR and CDR2 FQNEAQ (reference sequence). With 7 bases removed from V and 6 bases from J, the gap between germline ends came to 12 bases. The length of the CDR3 is 12 residues. The CDR3 coding sequence is TGTGCCAGCACCGAGACAGGCCATGGCTACACCTTC. The encoded protein is CASTETGHGYTF.

The chain is built from TRBV3-1 and TRBJ1-6, with no clear D. Trimming pared 4 bases from V and 6 bases from J, leaving 13 bases between. CDR1 and CDR2 (germline): LGHDT, YNNKEL (reference sequence). This CDR3 spans 15 amino acids. CDR3 nucleotide sequence: TGTGCCAGCAGCCGTGGGCAGACGAGTAATTCACCCCTCCACTTT. Translating it yields CASSRGQTSNSPLHF.

In this sample, this clonotype turned up a few times. The rearrangement uses TRBV3-1 and TRBJ2-1; TRBD2 matches at 10 bases. Germline V gives CDR1 LGHDT, CDR2 YNNKEL (reference sequence). The CDR3 spans 16 residues. The V and J ends lost 5 bases and 3 bases, in that order; junction bases with no gene match: 7. CDR3 nucleotide sequence: TGTGCCAGCAGCTCCGGGACTAGCGTTTACTACAATGAGCAGTTCTTC. As protein: CASSSGTSVYYNEQFF.

Note on this clonotype: The junction departs from the called germline gene at one end, perhaps through a read error. V and J are TRBV6-5 and TRBJ2-5; perhaps TRBD1 as D (5 bases). Germline CDR1 MNHEY, CDR2 SVGAGI. The CDR3 has 15 residues. In DNA, the CDR3 is TGTGCCGGCAGTTACTTGGCAGGGTACCAAGAGACCCAGTACTTC. Translation: CAGSYLAGYQETQYF.

The chain links TRBV12-3 or TRBV12-4 to TRBJ2-7; D is uncertain. The CDR3 length is 12 residues. Between the trimmed V and J ends, which lost 3 bases and 6 bases, there was a span of 9 bases. The chain's CDR3 is CASSFRPSEQYF. The CDR3 DNA reads TGTGCCAGCAGTTTCCGGCCATCCGAGCAGTACTTC.

This clonotype was counted between two and nine times. The rearrangement joins TRBV5-1 to TRBJ2-1; 14 bases agree with TRBD2. The V and J ends lost 3 bases and 2 bases, in that order; junction bases with no gene match: 4. Germline lookup yields CDR1 SGHRS and CDR2 YFSETQ. The CDR3 has 17 residues. This chain's CDR3 is CASSSGLAGVPYNEQFF. The DNA of the CDR3 is TGCGCCAGCAGCTCGGGACTAGCGGGAGTCCCCTACAATGAGCAGTTCTTC.

In this sample, this clonotype turned up a few times. V usage is TRBV18 and J usage is TRBJ2-6; D gene uncertain. CDR3 length: 15 amino acids. Trimming pared 3 bases from V and 0 bases from J, leaving 6 bases between. The V gene's germline CDR1 is KGHSH and CDR2 LQKENI. The CDR3 reads CASSPDVSGANVLTF. Written as DNA, the CDR3 is TGTGCCAGCTCACCCGATGTCTCTGGGGCCAACGTCCTGACTTTC.

In its sample, this clonotype was seen many times. The rearrangement uses TRBV3-1 and TRBJ1-2; D unclear. Trimming shortened V by 2 bases and J by 7 bases, and 8 bases separated the two germline ends. The CDR3 length is 12 residues. Germline values: CDR1 LGHDT, CDR2 YNNKEL (reference sequence). CDR3 DNA: TGTGCCAGCAGCCAATCCAGGTCTGGCTACACCTTC. This translates into CASSQSRSGYTF.

The table lists this clonotype with a count of one. The genes are TRBV5-6 and TRBJ2-5; 8 bases agree with TRBD2. The length of the CDR3 is 17 residues. Trimming took 2 bases from V and 4 from J; bases not matched to a gene: 13. CDR1 is SGHDT and CDR2 is YYEEEE in the germline V gene. CDR3 region: CASSFYGRATGRETQYF. The CDR3 DNA reads as TGTGCCAGCAGCTTCTACGGGAGGGCCACAGGGAGAGAGACCCAGTACTTC.

This clonotype was detected only a few times. The rearrangement joins TRBV10-2 to TRBJ1-6, with D possibly matching TRBD1 (5 bases). The CDR3 runs 12 residues. In germline, CDR1 is WSHSY, CDR2 SAAADI. The V end was cut by 6 bases, the J end by 8 bases, with 8 bases between. CDR3 nucleotide sequence: TGCGCCAGCAGGGTGGGGGATTCACCCCTCCACTTT. It yields the protein CASRVGDSPLHF.

This chain uses TRBV5-1 with TRBJ2-5, with 8 bases aligning to TRBD1. Germline V gene data show CDR1 as SGHRS and CDR2 as YFSETQ. The CDR3 totals 15 residues. V shed 2 bases, J shed 1 base, and the junction held 4 bases outside the gene matches. The CDR3 region has the DNA TGCGCCAGCAGCTTCGGACAGGGATCCCAAGAGACCCAGTACTTC. It specifies CASSFGQGSQETQYF.

The chain combines TRBV4-1 with TRBJ1-2; D remains unclear. CDR3 size: 13 residues. Germline V CDR1 and CDR2: MGHRA, YSYEKL. Trimming took 0 bases from V and 7 from J, leaving 9 bases between them. CDR3 protein: CASSQDIGSGYTF. Written as DNA, the CDR3 is TGCGCCAGCAGCCAAGATATTGGGAGTGGCTACACCTTC.

This clonotype was counted a few times. V gene TRBV28 combines with J gene TRBJ2-2; 7 positions agree with TRBD1. The CDR3 has 16 residues. CDR1 and CDR2 from the germline V gene are MDHEN and SYDVKM. V was clipped by 6 bases and J by 5 bases; unmatched bases: 12. CDR3: CASRPQGVIITGELFF. For the CDR3, the DNA is TGTGCCAGCAGGCCTCAGGGGGTGATAATTACCGGGGAGCTGTTTTTT.